A selection of T cell receptor beta chains follows, all from one sample in a study of T-cell reconstitution after alpha-beta-depleted transplantation in children. TCRdb independently ran MiXCR on the PCR reads; one entry per CDR3 protein. The repertoire has hundreds of thousands of distinct CDR3 sequences, around 13% of them found once; the top ten carry approximately 2%. Specimen: PBMCs, mostly from graft donor cells, collected 360 days after TCRalphabeta/CD19-depleted stem cell transplant. These receptors originate from a male patient aged 10-17 years who had a stem cell transplant for acute myeloid leukemia, so the T cells may come from the graft donor. Each CDR3 is given with its conserved first and last residue. A D gene is named only where the DNA matches it firmly. Expanded clones are given a class, and other clones once, few, many or no size at all.

V,size,J,D,DNA,CDR3
TRBV20-1,few,TRBJ2-1,TRBD2,TGCAGTGCTAGAGATAGTACTAGCGGGAGAGGTGAGCAGTTCTTC,CSARDSTSGRGEQFF
TRBV5-8,many,TRBJ2-7,.,TGTGCCAGCAGCCTCGGGACTGACGAGCAGTACTTC,CASSLGTDEQYF
TRBV25-1,.,TRBJ1-1,TRBD1,TGTGCCAGCTGTCGGACAGGGGGGGACACTGAAGCTTTCTTT,CASCRTGGDTEAFF
TRBV6-5,.,TRBJ2-3,.,TGTGCCAGCAGTTACGAGGGAGTTGGCACAGATACGCAGTATTTT,CASSYEGVGTDTQYF
TRBV30,.,TRBJ2-7,.,TGTGCCTGGAGGCCCGGCTCGTACGAGCAGTACTTC,CAWRPGSYEQYF
TRBV20-1,few,TRBJ2-7,TRBD1,TGCAGTGCAGGGACAGGGTATTGGTACGAGCAGTACTTC,CSAGTGYWYEQYF
TRBV12-3/TRBV12-4,.,TRBJ2-5,.,TGTGCCAGCAGTTTAAGGTTTTGGGAGACCCAGTACTTC,CASSLRFWETQYF
TRBV12-3/TRBV12-4,many,TRBJ1-6,TRBD1,TGTGCCAGCAGCTCCAGAATGACAGGGAACTATAATTCACCCCTCCACTTT,CASSSRMTGNYNSPLHF
TRBV6-1,.,TRBJ2-7,.,TGTGCCAGCAGACCCCCCGGGACTCAGACCTACTACGAGCAGTACTTC,CASRPPGTQTYYEQYF
TRBV29-1,few,TRBJ2-7,.,TGCAGCGCTCAACTTGTGTGGGCGCGTGAGCAGTACTTC,CSAQLVWAREQYF
TRBV12-3/TRBV12-4,few,TRBJ2-2,TRBD1,TGTGCCAGCAGCGACAGGGGGCAAGGCGGGGAGCTGTTTTTT,CASSDRGQGGELFF
TRBV4-2,.,TRBJ2-1,TRBD2,TGTGCCAGCAGCCACGGTAGACTAGCGGGAGATCACAATGAGCAGTTCTTC,CASSHGRLAGDHNEQFF
TRBV7-9,.,TRBJ2-7,TRBD2,TGTGCCAGCAGCTTCTCCGGGTTAGCGGGAGTCTCCTACGAGCAGTACTTC,CASSFSGLAGVSYEQYF
TRBV20-1,many,TRBJ2-7,.,TGCAGTGCTAGAGATCTGACAGCTCTAAGAACCTACGAGCAGTACTTC,CSARDLTALRTYEQYF
TRBV18,.,TRBJ2-1,.,TGTGCCAGCTCACCCAGGCGGGTCAGCAATGAGCAGTTCTTC,CASSPRRVSNEQFF
TRBV28,.,TRBJ2-7,.,TGTGCCAGCAGGGAGTCACTTGGCGAGCAGTACTTC,CASRESLGEQYF
TRBV4-3,few,TRBJ2-7,TRBD2,TGCGCCAGCAGCCAAGGGATACTAGCGTTCTACGAGCAGTACTTC,CASSQGILAFYEQYF
TRBV28,many,TRBJ2-4,.,TGTGCCAGCAGTTTAGTGAGGGTTCGAAACATTCAGTACTTC,CASSLVRVRNIQYF
TRBV11-2,many,TRBJ2-7,TRBD2,TGTGCCAGCAGCTTAGGGGCGGGGACTAGCTACGAGCAGTACTTC,CASSLGAGTSYEQYF
TRBV19,many,TRBJ2-7,.,TGTGCCAGTAGTTGGGGCGGCCACGAGCAGTACTTC,CASSWGGHEQYF
TRBV28,.,TRBJ1-5,TRBD1,TGTGCCAGCAGTTTATATAGGGACAGGGAGTACAGTCAGCCCCAGCATTTT,CASSLYRDREYSQPQHF
TRBV6-5,many,TRBJ2-7,TRBD1,TGTGCCAGCAGTCGCCGGGACAGGGGAACCTACGAGCAGTACTTC,CASSRRDRGTYEQYF
TRBV6-9,.,TRBJ2-1,.,TGTGCCAGCAGTTATTCGGGGGGGGCCGGCTCCTACAATGAGCAGTTCTTC,CASSYSGGAGSYNEQFF
TRBV20-1,many,TRBJ2-3,.,TGCAGTCCCGGGGCTCCGTCAGATACGCAGTATTTT,CSPGAPSDTQYF
TRBV12-3/TRBV12-4,many,TRBJ2-7,.,TGTGCCAGCAGTTCCCGGCTGACCTACGAGCAGTACTTC,CASSSRLTYEQYF
TRBV12-3/TRBV12-4,.,TRBJ2-3,TRBD2,TGTGCCAGCAGTTCCCGGCCCCGGGAGGGAGGCACAGATACGCAGTATTTT,CASSSRPREGGTDTQYF
TRBV20-1,few,TRBJ1-2,TRBD1,TGCAGTGCTAGGGCCTGGACAGGACGGAATCTCTATGGCTACACCTTC,CSARAWTGRNLYGYTF
TRBV29-1,few,TRBJ1-1,TRBD1,TGCAGCGCCTCAGGGGGCACTGAAGCTTTCTTT,CSASGGTEAFF
TRBV12-3/TRBV12-4,many,TRBJ2-7,.,TGTGCCAGCAGGGACGGAAACTACGAGCAGTACTTC,CASRDGNYEQYF
TRBV20-1,few,TRBJ2-7,.,TGCAGTGCTAGAAGGGGGTCCTACGAGCAGTACTTC,CSARRGSYEQYF
TRBV6-2/TRBV6-3,.,TRBJ2-2,TRBD2,TGTGCCAGCAGTCACCCGTCCGTAGCGGGAGGCACCGGGGAGCTGTTTTTT,CASSHPSVAGGTGELFF
TRBV7-2,.,TRBJ1-1,.,TGTGCCAGCAGCTTAGGTTGGGGAGGGAACACTGAAGCTTTCTTT,CASSLGWGGNTEAFF
TRBV10-3,many,TRBJ1-4,TRBD1,TGTGCCATCAGACCCGGGACAGGCCCAACTAATGAAAAACTGTTTTTT,CAIRPGTGPTNEKLFF
TRBV12-3/TRBV12-4,many,TRBJ2-7,.,TGTGCCAGCAGTTTAGCGCCAGGGTCCTACGAGCAGTACTTC,CASSLAPGSYEQYF
TRBV7-2,.,TRBJ2-1,.,TGTGCCAGCAGCCCAGGGGCCCAGACCGAGCAGTTCTTC,CASSPGAQTEQFF
TRBV29-1,few,TRBJ1-2,TRBD1,TGCAGCGTTGGGATCGGGACAGGGCTGGTTTATGGCTACACCTTC,CSVGIGTGLVYGYTF